Shown below are 19 T cell receptor beta chains from a single sample sequenced in a study of cytomegalovirus exposure and HLA in healthy donors. This PCR relied on a set of 60 Vbeta primers and 13 Jbeta primers. Assay: immunoSEQ multiplex PCR; the TCRdb copy retains only in-frame clones and omits some. Here the sample spans some 97,000 clones, around 83% being singletons. Sequenced: PBMCs. The receptors come from a young woman in good health and CMV-seronegative.

The chain combines TRBV7-9 with TRBJ1-5; D remains ambiguous. Germline CDR1 and CDR2: SEHNR and FQNEAQ (reference sequence). The CDR3 has 13 residues. The V end lost 4 bases, the J end lost 5 bases, and 9 bases lay between the germline ends. CDR3 loop: CASSSSTHQPQHF. The CDR3 DNA is TGTGCCAGCAGCTCAAGCACCCATCAGCCCCAGCATTTT.

The rearrangement joins TRBV5-4 to TRBJ2-7, with 8 bases matching TRBD1. The germline V gene encodes CDR1 SGHNT and CDR2 YYREEE (reference sequence). This CDR3 contains 14 residues. Trimming at V came to 6 bases and at J to 7 bases, leaving 12 bases not matched to a gene. CDR3 DNA sequence: TGTGCCAGCAAAAAGACAGGGGAATCGCGGGAGCAGTACTTC. As protein: CASKKTGESREQYF. Supplemented by reference TRBV5-4 and TRBJ2-7, the full variable domain reads ETGVTQSPTHLIKTRGQQVTLRCSSQSGHNTVSWYQQALGQGPQFIFQYYREEENGRGNFPPRFSGLQFPNYSSELNVNALELDDSALYLCASKKTGESREQYFGPGTRLTVT.

The chain couples TRBV9 to TRBJ1-2, with TRBD1 identical over 8 bases. The length of the CDR3 is 14 residues. Trimming at V came to 2 bases and at J to 3 bases, leaving 3 bases not matched to a gene. The germline V gene has CDR1 SGDLS and CDR2 YYNGEE. Written as DNA, the CDR3 is TGTGCCAGCAGCGTGGGGGGACAGGACTATGGCTACACCTTC. Encoded protein: CASSVGGQDYGYTF.

The CDR3 coding sequence is TGTGCCTGGAGTGGGCCGGGACAGGGGGCTATAGGGTATGGCTACACCTTC. Protein: CAWSGPGQGAIGYGYTF. The V gene is TRBV30, the J gene TRBJ1-2; 12 nucleotides align to TRBD1. The CDR3 runs 17 residues. V lost 1 base, J lost 5 bases, and 11 bases stayed unmatched. Germline-derived CDR1 and CDR2 are GTSNPN and SVGIG (reference sequence).

The rearrangement joins TRBV9 to TRBJ2-3; TRBD2 agrees at 11 bases. This CDR3 has 15 amino acids. CDR1 SGDLS and CDR2 YYNGEE come from the germline V gene. V shed 0 bases and J 10 bases; nucleotides not matched to a gene: 7. The CDR3 protein is CASSVVGTSGHAQYF. In DNA form, the CDR3 reads TGTGCCAGCAGCGTAGTTGGGACTAGCGGCCACGCGCAGTATTTT.

This rearrangement joins TRBV13 to TRBJ2-5, with a weak D call TRBD2 (5 bases). The CDR3 is made up of 13 amino acids. V was shortened by 8 bases and J by 5 bases, with 15 bases between the two germline ends. Per germline, CDR1 PRHDT and CDR2 FYEKMQ (reference sequence). The CDR3, as DNA: TGTGCCAGCGCGATGACGGGGTACGAGACCCAGTACTTC. Translation gives CASAMTGYETQYF.

The chain joins TRBV7-3 to TRBJ1-1, with a tentative D call TRBD1 (6 bases). This CDR3 region has 14 residues. Germline V CDR1 and CDR2: SGHTA, FQGTGA. V gave up 2 bases and J gave up 0 bases, with 7 bases separating them. As DNA, the CDR3 is TGTGCCAGCAGCTTAGGGGGCCTGAACACTGAAGCTTTCTTT. Protein product: CASSLGGLNTEAFF.

This rearrangement joins TRBV5-4 to TRBJ1-2; D gene unclear. The CDR3 spans 14 residues. Trimming pared 0 bases from V and 4 bases from J, leaving 10 bases between. Germline V gene data show CDR1 as SGHNT and CDR2 as YYREEE (reference sequence). DNA for the CDR3: TGTGCCAGCAGCTTGGAGCAGGAATTCTATGGCTACACCTTC. Translated: CASSLEQEFYGYTF.

CDR3 DNA: TGTGCCAGCAGTCAAAGAACAGGGCTCAACGAGCAGTACTTC. The encoded protein is CASSQRTGLNEQYF. The chain uses TRBV6-6 and TRBJ2-7, with D perhaps matching TRBD1 (6 bases). The germline gives CDR1 MNHNY, CDR2 SVGAGI (reference sequence). The CDR3 extends over 14 amino acids. Trimming shortened V by 5 bases and J by 5 bases, and 16 bases separated the two germline ends.

The gene calls are TRBV5-4 and TRBJ2-7; 8 bases are shared with TRBD1. This CDR3 spans 15 amino acids. From germline, CDR1 is SGHNT and CDR2 YYREEE (reference sequence). V lost 0 bases and J lost 1; bases outside the gene matches: 3. The CDR3 bases are TGTGCCAGCAGCTTGGGAACAGGGGGATCCTACGAGCAGTACTTC. Translating it yields CASSLGTGGSYEQYF.

The chain joins TRBV7-8 to TRBJ2-5; 10 positions match TRBD2. This CDR3 comprises 16 residues. Germline assignment: CDR1 SGHVS and CDR2 FQNEAQ. V shed 6 bases, J shed 0 bases, and the junction held 7 bases outside the gene matches. The CDR3 DNA sequence: TGTGCCAGCAGTTCAACTAGCGGGGCGTACCAAGAGACCCAGTACTTC. Translating it yields CASSSTSGAYQETQYF.

This clone was detected a few times. The CDR3: CASSAGRTGGRYTF. CDR3 coding DNA: TGTGCCAGCAGCGCAGGGCGGACAGGGGGGAGATACACCTTC. V is TRBV9 and J is TRBJ1-2; 10 nucleotides align to TRBD1. Germline trimming cut 3 bases from V and 11 bases from J; bases unmatched to any gene: 10. The CDR3 consists of 14 residues. CDR1 and CDR2 (germline): SGDLS, YYNGEE.

The rearrangement joins TRBV30 to TRBJ1-5; a possible D gene is TRBD1 (6 bases). CDR3 length: 14 residues. CDR1 is GTSNPN, CDR2 SVGIG, per germline (reference sequence). Trimming cost V 3 bases and J 6 bases, with 15 bases left between them. The CDR3: CAWSPEQGSQPQHF. CDR3 bases: TGTGCCTGGAGCCCTGAACAGGGAAGTCAGCCCCAGCATTTT.

The V call is TRBV29-1, the J call TRBJ1-4, with a tentative D call TRBD1 (6 bases). Germline assignment: CDR1 SQVTM and CDR2 ANQGSEA. V lost 7 bases and J 4 bases, leaving 10 bases between the germline ends. The CDR3 runs to 12 residues. The CDR3 is CSARDNNEKLFF. The CDR3, as DNA: TGCAGCGCGAGGGACAATAATGAAAAACTGTTTTTT.

The rearrangement uses TRBV5-1 and TRBJ2-2, with TRBD1 matching over 8 bases. Trimming cost V 1 base and J 5 bases; bases outside gene matches: 1. The CDR3 runs to 14 residues. In germline, CDR1 is SGHRS, CDR2 YFSETQ. The CDR3 is CASSLTGGTGELFF. DNA for the CDR3: TGCGCCAGCAGCTTGACAGGGGGGACCGGGGAGCTGTTTTTT.

The chain employs TRBV6-4 and TRBJ2-1; 12 nucleotides line up with TRBD2. V shed 3 bases and J 9 bases; nucleotides not matched to a gene: 6. Germline assignment: CDR1 MRHNA and CDR2 SNTAGT. This CDR3 is built from 15 residues. CDR3 coding DNA: TGTGCCAGCAGTGAGTCTAGCGGGGGGGCGGCTGAGCAGTTCTTC. It is translated as CASSESSGGAAEQFF.

The chain couples TRBV7-3 to TRBJ1-2; TRBD1 aligns across 7 bases. CDR3 length equals 16 residues. Germline values: CDR1 SGHTA, CDR2 FQGTGA. Losses at the gene ends were 5 bases for V and 5 bases for J; bases not matched to a gene: 14. CDR3 in amino acids: CASSPTGAGGIYGYTF. CDR3 DNA sequence: TGTGCCAGCAGCCCCACAGGGGCAGGGGGAATTTATGGCTACACCTTC.

The V call is TRBV7-6, the J call TRBJ2-7, with 7 positions matching TRBD1. Germline V gene lookup returns CDR1 SGHVS and CDR2 FNYEAQ. The trim removed 0 bases at V and 5 bases at J, leaving 16 bases unmatched. The CDR3 loop spans 18 amino acids. CDR3 coding DNA: TGTGCCAGCAGCTTAGCCCCCCCGCGCGGCAGGGGGTATCACGAGCAGTACTTC. This translates into CASSLAPPRGRGYHEQYF.

This chain joins TRBV6-6 and TRBJ1-1, with D possibly being TRBD1 (6 bases). The CDR3 totals 15 residues. Germline lookup yields CDR1 MNHNY and CDR2 SVGAGI (reference sequence). V was cut by 0 bases and J by 1 base, with 9 bases left in between. CDR3 region: CASSYSATGNTEAFF. The CDR3 nucleotides read TGTGCCAGCAGTTACTCAGCGACAGGGAACACTGAAGCTTTCTTT.